What follows are 10 T cell receptor beta chains derived from one specimen sequenced in a study of T cell responses to AZD1222 COVID-19 vaccine. Profiled with immunoSEQ multiplex PCR; TCRdb holds only in-frame clones, not every one. This sample yields around 130,000 clones, of which just under 95% are seen a single time; roughly 1% belongs to the top ten. The sequencing here drew on peripheral blood, taken 28 days after the second AZD1222 dose. The source is an adult who received the AZD1222 COVID-19 vaccine.

V and J are TRBV3-1 (or the pseudogene TRBV3-2) and TRBJ2-7; no firm D call. This CDR3 comprises 17 residues. In germline, CDR1 is LGHDT, CDR2 YNNKEL (reference sequence). The V gene lost 1 base and the J gene lost 3 bases, with 19 bases spanning the gap. DNA of the CDR3: TGTGCCAGCAGCCAAGCCCTTCCGATTGACTGGGGCTACGAGCAGTACTTC. As protein: CASSQALPIDWGYEQYF.

The count of this clone is one. The chain has TRBV6-2 or TRBV6-3 and TRBJ2-1, with TRBD2 as a possible D gene (6 bases). Germline loops: CDR1 MNHEY, CDR2 SVGEGT. V was shortened by 3 bases and J by 7 bases, with 16 bases between the two germline ends. The CDR3 length is 15 residues. The CDR3 sequence is CASSYWRDRRNEQFF. The DNA of the CDR3 is TGTGCCAGCAGTTATTGGCGGGACCGCCGGAATGAGCAGTTCTTC.

This clone was picked up one time. The rearrangement links TRBV6-4 to TRBJ2-3; weak D call: TRBD2 (6 bases). The CDR3 is made up of 13 amino acids. Germline CDR1 and CDR2: MRHNA and SNTAGT. Between the trimmed V and J ends, which lost 7 bases and 1 base, there was a span of 9 bases. The CDR3 reads CASKASGTDTQYF. The CDR3, as DNA: TGTGCCAGCAAGGCTAGCGGCACAGATACGCAGTATTTT.

V is TRBV7-9 and J is TRBJ1-3; TRBD1 agrees at 8 bases. The ends lost 6 bases at V and 3 bases at J; junction bases unmatched: 7. CDR3 length: 15 amino acids. CDR1 and CDR2 from the germline V gene are SEHNR and FQNEAQ (reference sequence). CDR3 amino acids: CASSTPGGGGNTIYF. The CDR3 DNA follows: TGTGCCAGCAGTACTCCAGGGGGCGGTGGAAACACCATATATTTT.

The chain uses TRBV6-5 and TRBJ2-1, with a weak D call TRBD1 (5 bases). Trimming left V 7 bases short and J 4 bases short, with 8 bases between. CDR1 and CDR2 (germline): MNHEY, SVGAGI. The CDR3 is made up of 12 amino acids. The CDR3 sequence: CASTQEYNEQFF. The CDR3 DNA is TGTGCCAGCACACAGGAATACAATGAGCAGTTCTTC.

This chain joins TRBV5-1 and TRBJ2-7; no firm D call. The length of the CDR3 is 15 residues. V gave up 0 bases and J gave up 6 bases, with 16 bases separating them. CDR1 and CDR2 from the germline V gene are SGHRS and YFSETQ. CDR3 nucleotides: TGCGCCAGCAGCTTGGATGGGCCCCCTTTAGCCGAGCAGTACTTC. Its protein product is CASSLDGPPLAEQYF.

The CDR3 sequence is CASSRTQGYEQYF. CDR3 DNA sequence: TGTGCCAGCAGCAGGACACAGGGGTACGAGCAGTACTTC. The chain carries TRBV7-3 and TRBJ2-7; 7 nucleotides agree with TRBD1. Losses at the gene ends were 5 bases for V and 4 bases for J; bases not matched to a gene: 5. CDR1 and CDR2 from the germline V gene are SGHTA and FQGTGA. The CDR3 consists of 13 residues.

The V call is TRBV6-2 or TRBV6-3, the J call TRBJ2-1; 11 nucleotides align to TRBD2. Germline assignment: CDR1 MNHEY and CDR2 SVGEGT. The trim removed 1 base at V and 9 bases at J, leaving 5 bases unmatched. The CDR3 length is 15 residues. CDR3 in DNA: TGTGCCAGCAGTTACTTAGCGGGGGGGGAAGGTGAGCAGTTCTTC. Amino acid sequence: CASSYLAGGEGEQFF.

The CDR3 region has the DNA TGTGCCAGCAGCCTACTTAGCGGATCCGGCAATGAGCAGTTCTTC. As protein: CASSLLSGSGNEQFF. This chain links TRBV3-1 (or the pseudogene TRBV3-2) with TRBJ2-1, with D tentatively TRBD2 (6 bases). Between the trimmed V and J ends, which lost 4 bases and 6 bases, there was a span of 16 bases. Germline V gene data show CDR1 as LGHDT and CDR2 as YNNKEL (reference sequence). This CDR3 is 15 amino acids long.

The V gene is TRBV6-2 or TRBV6-3, the J gene TRBJ1-1; TRBD1 aligns across 7 bases. The CDR3 is 15 amino acids. With 5 bases clipped from V and 1 base from J, the junction kept 7 bases outside the gene matches. The germline CDR1 and CDR2 sequences are MNHEY and SVGEGT. This chain's CDR3 is CASSRQGGGNTEAFF. The CDR3 DNA reads TGTGCCAGCAGTCGACAGGGTGGGGGGAACACTGAAGCTTTCTTT.